This TCR beta chain originates from a study of T cell clonality in common variable immunodeficiency. Regarding the study as a whole: Fewer deletions and N-nucleotide insertions were reportedly seen in common variable immunodeficiency TCR beta sequences. CVID subjects shared fewer TCRbeta clones than healthy controls did.

No CVID subject was ill or on immunomodulatory drugs when sampled. Each donor provided about 4.5 to 9 ml of heparinized whole blood. This clone was recorded at least ten times. The antigen is not known. Repertoires were generated with immunoSEQ multiplex PCR, while TCRdb's copy carries only in-frame clones and drops some. The sample lists approximately 20,000 clones, none appearing once, the ten largest making up approximately 2.3%. Sequenced input: peripheral blood mononuclear cells. The receptor was derived from a human donor with common variable immunodeficiency.

The covered CDR3 bases are TGTGCCAGCAGCTTAGCAGGGGGGGGCTACGAG. Its protein product is CASSLAGGGYE. The whole CDR3 protein reads CASSLAGGGYEQYF. This sequence joins TRBV7-2 and TRBJ2-7; a weak D match, TRBD2 (7 bases). The sequence runs out 3 residues before the end of the CDR3; the remainder is reconstructed from the germline J gene. The CDR3 totals 14 residues. CDR1 and CDR2 from the germline V gene are SGHTA and FQGNSA. V dropped 0 bases and J dropped 3 bases, with 9 bases sitting between them.